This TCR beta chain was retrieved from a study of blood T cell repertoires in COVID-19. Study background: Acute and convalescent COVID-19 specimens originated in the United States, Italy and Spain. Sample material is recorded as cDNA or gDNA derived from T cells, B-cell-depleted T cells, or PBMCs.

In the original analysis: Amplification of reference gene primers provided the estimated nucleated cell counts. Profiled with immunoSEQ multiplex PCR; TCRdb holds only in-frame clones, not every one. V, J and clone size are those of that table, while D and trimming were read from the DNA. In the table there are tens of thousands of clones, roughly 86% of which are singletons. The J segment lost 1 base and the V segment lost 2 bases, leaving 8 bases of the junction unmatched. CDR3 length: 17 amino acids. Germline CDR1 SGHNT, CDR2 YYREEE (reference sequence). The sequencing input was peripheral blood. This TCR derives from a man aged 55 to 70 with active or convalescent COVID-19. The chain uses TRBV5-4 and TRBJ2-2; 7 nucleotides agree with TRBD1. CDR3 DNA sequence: TGTGCCAGCAGCTTAACACCGGGACAGAGGAACACCGGGGAGCTGTTTTTT. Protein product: CASSLTPGQRNTGELFF. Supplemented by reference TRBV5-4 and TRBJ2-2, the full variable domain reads ETGVTQSPTHLIKTRGQQVTLRCSSQSGHNTVSWYQQALGQGPQFIFQYYREEENGRGNFPPRFSGLQFPNYSSELNVNALELDDSALYLCASSLTPGQRNTGELFFGEGSRLTVL.